These 10 T cell receptor beta chains were sequenced from one sample in a study of radiotherapy plus CTLA-4 blockade in lung cancer. The method was immunoSEQ multiplex PCR; TCRdb's version includes in-frame clones alone and lacks a portion of them. Of 85,000 to 130,000 clones in the sample, approximately 81% were seen once. The sequenced sample was peripheral blood, obtained from a patient treated with radiotherapy plus ipilimumab. All receptors derive from a human donor with non-small cell lung cancer that progressed on radiotherapy plus ipilimumab. Some clones in this sample may be carry-over from other donors' samples.

This chain links TRBV15 with TRBJ1-3; TRBD1 might be the D (6 bases). V was cut by 2 bases and J by 2 bases, with 10 bases left in between. Looked up from germline, CDR1 is LNHNV and CDR2 is YYDKDF (reference sequence). The CDR3 is made up of 15 amino acids. CDR3 region: CATSRRGGAGNTIYF. The CDR3 nucleotides read TGTGCCACCAGCAGAAGAGGGGGGGCTGGAAACACCATATATTTT. Variable domain in full (rest from reference TRBV15 and TRBJ1-3): DAMVIQNPRYQVTQFGKPVTLSCSQTLNHNVMYWYQQKSSQAPKLLFHYYDKDFNNEADTPDNFQSRRPNTSFCFLDIRSPGLGDTAMYLCATSRRGGAGNTIYFGEGSWLTVV.

The chain has TRBV4-2 and TRBJ2-1; no clear D. This CDR3 region has 16 residues. Between the trimmed V and J ends, which lost 4 bases and 5 bases, there was a span of 18 bases. CDR1 is LGHNA and CDR2 is YNFKEQ in the germline V gene. The CDR3 sequence: CASSPRLQRNDNEQFF. The CDR3 DNA is TGTGCCAGCAGCCCCAGATTACAGAGAAACGACAATGAGCAGTTCTTC.

The chain has TRBV4-1 and TRBJ1-1; D may be TRBD1 (6 bases). Germline V gene data show CDR1 as MGHRA and CDR2 as YSYEKL. V lost 6 bases to trimming and J lost 2 bases, with 13 bases between them. This CDR3 contains 14 residues. CDR3 bases: TGCGCCAGCAGGAACAGGGCCCTCAACACTGAAGCTTTCTTT. Translated: CASRNRALNTEAFF.

The CDR3 nucleotides read TGCAGCGTTGAGCGGACTCCTCGCACAGATACGCAGTATTTT. It codes for CSVERTPRTDTQYF. The V call is TRBV29-1, the J call TRBJ2-3, with D perhaps matching TRBD2 (5 bases). Trimming took off 3 bases at V and 1 base at J, with 11 bases between the two ends. CDR1 is SQVTM, CDR2 ANQGSEA, per germline. The CDR3 consists of 14 residues.

This clone was counted a single time. The gene calls are TRBV4-3 and TRBJ2-1, with 9 bases matching TRBD2. Trimming at V came to 0 bases and at J to 8 bases, leaving 23 bases not matched to a gene. Per germline, CDR1 LGHNA and CDR2 YSLEER. The length of the CDR3 is 21 residues. CDR3 amino acids: CASSQENFGRLAVALGYEQFF. Written as DNA, the CDR3 is TGCGCCAGCAGCCAAGAGAATTTTGGGCGACTAGCGGTAGCATTAGGATATGAGCAGTTCTTC.

This sequence joins TRBV10-2 and TRBJ2-1; a weak D match, TRBD1 (6 bases). The CDR3 extends over 13 amino acids. Germline V gene data show CDR1 as WSHSY and CDR2 as SAAADI. V was cut by 4 bases and J by 5 bases, with 9 bases left in between. CDR3 coding DNA: TGCGCCAGCAGTGTGGGACAACACAATGAGCAGTTCTTC. Its translation is CASSVGQHNEQFF.

The genes are TRBV4-2 and TRBJ1-4; D gene uncertain. Trimming pared 0 bases from V and 0 bases from J, leaving 11 bases between. The CDR3 spans 17 residues. The germline V gene encodes CDR1 LGHNA and CDR2 YNFKEQ. CDR3 amino acids: CASSQEVLRATNEKLFF. CDR3 in DNA: TGTGCCAGCAGCCAAGAAGTGTTGCGTGCAACTAATGAAAAACTGTTTTTT.

This clone was seen only a few times. V and J are TRBV19 and TRBJ2-1, with 7 bases fitting TRBD2. This CDR3 spans 15 amino acids. Trimming removed 5 bases from V and 6 bases from J; junction bases left unmatched: 10. The germline V gene has CDR1 LNHDA and CDR2 SQIVND (reference sequence). In DNA, the CDR3 is TGTGCCAGTAGTCCGGGGGGAGGTTTGGGCAATGAGCAGTTCTTC. Translated, it gives CASSPGGGLGNEQFF.

This clone was detected a few times. V gene TRBV6-6 combines with J gene TRBJ2-6, with 7 bases matching TRBD2. In germline, CDR1 is MNHNY, CDR2 SVGAGI (reference sequence). Germline trimming cut 6 bases from V and 4 bases from J; bases unmatched to any gene: 9. This CDR3 has 16 amino acids. The CDR3 coding sequence is TGTGCCAGCAGCCGTGGGGGGAGGGAAGGGGCCAACGTCCTGACTTTC. Protein sequence: CASSRGGREGANVLTF.

The chain combines TRBV28 with TRBJ1-1, with TRBD1 as a possible D gene (5 bases). The CDR3 has 14 amino acids. CDR1 is MDHEN and CDR2 is SYDVKM in the germline V gene. Trimming removed 6 bases from V and 6 bases from J, with 17 bases in between. CDR3 protein: CASRKPYQGSEAFF. The CDR3 DNA reads as TGTGCCAGCAGAAAACCATACCAGGGTTCTGAAGCTTTCTTT.